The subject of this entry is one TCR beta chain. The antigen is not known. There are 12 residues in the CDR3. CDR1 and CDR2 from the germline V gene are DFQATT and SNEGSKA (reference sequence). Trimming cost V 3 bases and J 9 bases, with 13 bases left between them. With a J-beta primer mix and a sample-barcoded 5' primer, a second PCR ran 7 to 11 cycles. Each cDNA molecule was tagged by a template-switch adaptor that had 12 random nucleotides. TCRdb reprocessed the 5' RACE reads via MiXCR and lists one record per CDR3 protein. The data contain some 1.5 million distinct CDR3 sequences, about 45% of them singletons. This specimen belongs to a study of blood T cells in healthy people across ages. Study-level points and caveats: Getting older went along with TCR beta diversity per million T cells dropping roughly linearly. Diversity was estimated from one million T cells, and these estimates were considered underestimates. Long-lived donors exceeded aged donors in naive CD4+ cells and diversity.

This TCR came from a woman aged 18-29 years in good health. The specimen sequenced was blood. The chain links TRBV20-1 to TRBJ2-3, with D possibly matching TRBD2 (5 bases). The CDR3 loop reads CSASWETATQYF. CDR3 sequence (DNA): TGCAGTGCTAGTTGGGAGACGGCCACGCAGTATTTT.